One and the same sample provided the 7 T cell receptor beta chains below, sequenced in a study of T cell responses to AZD1222 COVID-19 vaccine. Assay: immunoSEQ multiplex PCR; the TCRdb copy retains only in-frame clones and omits some. The sample records roughly 150,000 clones, approximately 92% being singletons. Source: peripheral blood, taken on day 0 of AZD1222 vaccination. All receptors derive from an adult in good health.

The chain uses TRBV6-6 and TRBJ1-2, with D tentatively TRBD1 (5 bases). The CDR3 runs 14 residues. V lost 5 bases to trimming and J lost 5 bases, with 15 bases between them. Germline-derived CDR1 and CDR2 are MNHNY and SVGAGI (reference sequence). CDR3 nucleotide sequence: TGTGCCAGCAGTACGCCGGGACGACTGTATGGCTACACCTTC. Its protein product is CASSTPGRLYGYTF.

This clone is a singleton in its sample. The chain links TRBV7-9 to TRBJ1-1, with D possibly matching TRBD1 (5 bases). Looked up from germline, CDR1 is SEHNR and CDR2 is FQNEAQ (reference sequence). V was clipped by 2 bases and J by 7 bases, with 11 bases between them. The length of the CDR3 is 13 residues. DNA for the CDR3: TGTGCCAGCAGCTTACCCCAGGGCGGTGAAGCTTTCTTT. This sequence encodes CASSLPQGGEAFF. The variable domain in full, completed from reference TRBV7-9 and TRBJ1-1, reads DTGVSQNPRHKITKRGQNVTFRCDPISEHNRLYWYRQTLGQGPEFLTYFQNEAQLEKSRLLSDRFSAERPKGSFSTLEIQRTEQGDSAMYLCASSLPQGGEAFFGQGTRLTVV.

This chain joins TRBV5-4 and TRBJ2-3, with D perhaps TRBD1 (6 bases). The CDR3 length is 15 residues. Germline values: CDR1 SGHNT, CDR2 YYREEE (reference sequence). Trimming shortened V by 0 bases and J by 3 bases, and 11 bases separated the two germline ends. The CDR3 DNA reads TGTGCCAGCAGCTTGGCAGGGGCGGGTACAGATACGCAGTATTTT. Translating it yields CASSLAGAGTDTQYF.

This clone came up once. J is TRBJ2-2 and V is TRBV7-2; no definite D call. V was shortened by 4 bases and J by 4 bases, with 7 bases between the two germline ends. Germline-derived CDR1 and CDR2 are SGHTA and FQGNSA. There are 13 residues in the CDR3. CDR3: CASSSQATGELFF. CDR3 nucleotides: TGTGCCAGCAGCTCCCAAGCCACCGGGGAGCTGTTTTTT.

The chain uses TRBV7-2 and TRBJ2-7; 7 bases fit TRBD2. Germline V gene lookup returns CDR1 SGHTA and CDR2 FQGNSA. This CDR3 comprises 15 residues. The junction had 5 bases not matched to a gene; V was cut back by 2 bases and J by 1 base. The CDR3 DNA is TGTGCCAGCAGCTTATATACGGGGGGTTCCTACGAGCAGTACGTC. Its protein product is CASSLYTGGSYEQYV.

The CDR3 DNA follows: TGTGCCAGCAGCCCCGACAGGGCCTCCTACGAGCAGTACTTC. Translation gives CASSPDRASYEQYF. V is TRBV7-3 and J is TRBJ2-7, with 7 bases matching TRBD1. Trimming removed 5 bases from V and 0 bases from J; junction bases left unmatched: 4. Looked up from germline, CDR1 is SGHTA and CDR2 is FQGTGA. This CDR3 spans 14 amino acids.

The chain employs TRBV7-3 and TRBJ1-4; D is uncertain. Deletions cut 2 bases from V and 0 bases from J, with 10 bases between. The CDR3 runs to 16 residues. Germline values: CDR1 SGHTA, CDR2 FQGTGA. The CDR3 here is CASSLSGPATNEKLFF. The CDR3 nucleotides read TGTGCCAGCAGCTTATCTGGGCCCGCAACTAATGAAAAACTGTTTTTT.